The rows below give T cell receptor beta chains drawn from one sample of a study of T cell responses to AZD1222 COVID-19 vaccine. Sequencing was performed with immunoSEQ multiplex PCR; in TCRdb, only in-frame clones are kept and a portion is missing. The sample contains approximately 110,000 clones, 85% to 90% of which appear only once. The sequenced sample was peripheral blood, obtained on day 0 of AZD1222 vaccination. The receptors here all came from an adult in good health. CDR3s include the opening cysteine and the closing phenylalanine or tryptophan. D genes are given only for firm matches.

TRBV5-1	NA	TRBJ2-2	TGCGCCAGCAGCTTGGACCCTGGACAGTCCACCGGGGAGCTGTTTTTT	CASSLDPGQSTGELFF
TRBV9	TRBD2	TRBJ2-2	TGTGCCAGCAGCGGAACTAGCGGGAGGCTCACCGGGGAGCTGTTTTTT	CASSGTSGRLTGELFF
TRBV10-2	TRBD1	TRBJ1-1	TGCGCCAGCATTCAAACTATGGGGACAGGGCCTTTCTTT	CASIQTMGTGPFF
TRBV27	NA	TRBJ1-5	TGTGCCAGCAGTTTATTCGGGGTTATGGGGCAACGTCAGCCCCAGCATTTT	CASSLFGVMGQRQPQHF
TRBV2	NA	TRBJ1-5	TGTGCCAGCAGTGAAGGCAGGGCGAGCAATCAGCCCCAGCATTTT	CASSEGRASNQPQHF
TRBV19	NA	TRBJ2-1	TGTGCCAGTAGTACCGCGAGCGCCTACAATGAGCAGTTCTTC	CASSTASAYNEQFF
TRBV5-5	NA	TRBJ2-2	TGTGCCAGCAGCTTGGATACCTCGGTCTCCGGGGAGCTGTTTTTT	CASSLDTSVSGELFF
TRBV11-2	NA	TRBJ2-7	TGTGCCAGCAGCTTCGCCTACAGGGAAACCTACGAGCAGTACTTC	CASSFAYRETYEQYF
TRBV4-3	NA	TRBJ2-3	TGCGCCAGCAGCCAAGGGGTCACTTACACAGATACGCAGTATTTT	CASSQGVTYTDTQYF
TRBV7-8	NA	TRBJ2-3	TGTGCCAGCAGCCCACTTTCGGGGGGACACCAGACTAGCACAGATACGCAGTATTTT	CASSPLSGGHQTSTDTQYF